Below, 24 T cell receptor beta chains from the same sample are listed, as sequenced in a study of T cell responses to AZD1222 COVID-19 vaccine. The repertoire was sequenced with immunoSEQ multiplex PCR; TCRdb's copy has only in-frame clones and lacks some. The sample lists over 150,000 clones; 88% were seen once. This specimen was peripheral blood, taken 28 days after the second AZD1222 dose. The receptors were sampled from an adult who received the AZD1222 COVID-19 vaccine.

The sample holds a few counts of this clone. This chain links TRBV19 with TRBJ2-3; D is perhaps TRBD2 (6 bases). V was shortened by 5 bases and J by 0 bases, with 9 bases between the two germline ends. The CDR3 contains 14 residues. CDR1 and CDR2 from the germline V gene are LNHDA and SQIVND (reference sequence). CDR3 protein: CASSLLASTDTQYF. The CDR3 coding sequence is TGTGCCAGTAGTCTACTAGCCAGCACAGATACGCAGTATTTT.

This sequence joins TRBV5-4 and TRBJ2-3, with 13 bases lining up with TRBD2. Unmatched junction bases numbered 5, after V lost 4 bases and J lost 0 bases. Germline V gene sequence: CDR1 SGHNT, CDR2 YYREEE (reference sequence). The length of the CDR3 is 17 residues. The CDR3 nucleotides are TGTGCCAGCAGCCCATCACTAGCGGGGGGGAGCACAGATACGCAGTATTTT. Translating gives CASSPSLAGGSTDTQYF.

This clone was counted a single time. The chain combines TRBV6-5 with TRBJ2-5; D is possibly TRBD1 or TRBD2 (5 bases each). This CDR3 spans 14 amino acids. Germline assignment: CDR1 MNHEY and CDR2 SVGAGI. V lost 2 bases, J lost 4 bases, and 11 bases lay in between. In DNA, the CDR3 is TGTGCCAGCAGTTACGTGAGGGGACGAGAGACCCAGTACTTC. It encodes CASSYVRGRETQYF.

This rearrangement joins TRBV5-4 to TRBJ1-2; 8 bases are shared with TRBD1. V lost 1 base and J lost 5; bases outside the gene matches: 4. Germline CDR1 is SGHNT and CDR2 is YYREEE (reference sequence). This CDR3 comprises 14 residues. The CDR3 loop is CASSLLTGAYGYTF. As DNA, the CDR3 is TGTGCCAGCAGCTTGCTGACAGGGGCGTATGGCTACACCTTC.

The CDR3 is CASSLGSQADTQYF. The CDR3 coding sequence is TGTGCCAGCAGCTTGGGGTCCCAGGCAGATACGCAGTATTTT. V is TRBV7-2 and J is TRBJ2-3; no definite D call. CDR1 and CDR2 (germline): SGHTA, FQGNSA. Trimming removed 3 bases at V and 4 bases at J, with 11 bases between. The CDR3 has 14 amino acids. Full variable domain (rest looked up from reference TRBV7-2 and TRBJ2-3): GAGVSQSPSNKVTEKGKDVELRCDPISGHTALYWYRQSLGQGLEFLIYFQGNSAPDKSGLPSDRFSAERTGGSVSTLTIQRTQQEDSAVYLCASSLGSQADTQYFGPGTRLTVL.

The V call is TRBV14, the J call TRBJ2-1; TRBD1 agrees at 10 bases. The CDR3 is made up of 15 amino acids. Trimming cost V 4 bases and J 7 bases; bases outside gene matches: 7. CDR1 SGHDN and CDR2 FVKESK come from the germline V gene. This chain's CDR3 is CASSPDRGQVNEQFF. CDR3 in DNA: TGTGCCAGCAGCCCAGACAGGGGGCAGGTTAATGAGCAGTTCTTC.

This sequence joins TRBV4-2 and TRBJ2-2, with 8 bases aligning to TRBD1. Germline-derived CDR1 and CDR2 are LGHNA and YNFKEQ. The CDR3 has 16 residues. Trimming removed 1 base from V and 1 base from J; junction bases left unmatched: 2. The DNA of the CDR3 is TGTGCCAGCAGCCAAGCCGGGACAGGGAACACCGGGGAGCTGTTTTTT. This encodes CASSQAGTGNTGELFF.

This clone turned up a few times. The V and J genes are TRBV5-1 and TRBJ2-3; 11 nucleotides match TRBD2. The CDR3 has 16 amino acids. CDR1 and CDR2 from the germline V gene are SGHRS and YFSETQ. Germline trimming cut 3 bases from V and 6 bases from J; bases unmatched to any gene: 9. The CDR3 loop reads CASSWPTSGVLDTQYF. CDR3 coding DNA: TGCGCCAGCAGCTGGCCGACTAGCGGGGTCCTGGATACGCAGTATTTT. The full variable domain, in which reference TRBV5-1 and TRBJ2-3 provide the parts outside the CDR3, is KAGVTQTPRYLIKTRGQQVTLSCSPISGHRSVSWYQQTPGQGLQFLFEYFSETQRNKGNFPGRFSGRQFSNSRSEMNVSTLELGDSALYLCASSWPTSGVLDTQYFGPGTRLTVL.

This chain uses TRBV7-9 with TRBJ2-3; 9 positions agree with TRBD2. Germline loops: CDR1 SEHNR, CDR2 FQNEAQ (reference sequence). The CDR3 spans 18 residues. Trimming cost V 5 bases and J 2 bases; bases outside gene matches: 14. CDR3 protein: CASSIWRGGRRDTDTQYF. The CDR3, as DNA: TGTGCCAGCAGCATCTGGCGGGGGGGCCGAAGGGACACAGATACGCAGTATTTT.

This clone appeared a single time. The CDR3 is CASSPSTGSNEQFF. DNA of the CDR3: TGTGCCAGCAGTCCGTCGACAGGGTCCAATGAGCAGTTCTTC. V is TRBV27 and J is TRBJ2-1; 7 bases fit TRBD1. There are 14 residues in the CDR3. The germline CDR1 and CDR2 sequences are MNHEY and SMNVEV (reference sequence). V lost 5 bases and J lost 6; bases outside the gene matches: 7.

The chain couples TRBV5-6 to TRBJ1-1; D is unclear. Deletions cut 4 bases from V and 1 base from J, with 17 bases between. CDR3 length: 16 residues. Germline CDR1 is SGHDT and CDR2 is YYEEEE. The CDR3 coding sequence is TGTGCCAGCAGCCTGCTTGGTGGTGTCGGGAACACTGAAGCTTTCTTT. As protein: CASSLLGGVGNTEAFF. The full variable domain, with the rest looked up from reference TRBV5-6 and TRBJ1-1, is DAGVTQSPTHLIKTRGQQVTLRCSPKSGHDTVSWYQQALGQGPQFIFQYYEEEERQRGNFPDRFSGHQFPNYSSELNVNALLLGDSALYLCASSLLGGVGNTEAFFGQGTRLTVV.

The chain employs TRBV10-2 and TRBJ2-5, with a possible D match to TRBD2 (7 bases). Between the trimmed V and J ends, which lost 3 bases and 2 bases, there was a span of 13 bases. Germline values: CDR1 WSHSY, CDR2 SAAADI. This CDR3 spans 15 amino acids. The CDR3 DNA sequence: TGCGCCAGCAGTGACTGGGGGGGGGCGCAAGAGACCCAGTACTTC. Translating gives CASSDWGGAQETQYF.

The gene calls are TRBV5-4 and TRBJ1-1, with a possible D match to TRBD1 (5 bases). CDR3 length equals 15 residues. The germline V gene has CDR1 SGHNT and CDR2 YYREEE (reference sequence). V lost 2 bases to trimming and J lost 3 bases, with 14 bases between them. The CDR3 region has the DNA TGTGCCAGCAGCTTACCGGGACGAGGGGACACTGAAGCTTTCTTT. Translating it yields CASSLPGRGDTEAFF.

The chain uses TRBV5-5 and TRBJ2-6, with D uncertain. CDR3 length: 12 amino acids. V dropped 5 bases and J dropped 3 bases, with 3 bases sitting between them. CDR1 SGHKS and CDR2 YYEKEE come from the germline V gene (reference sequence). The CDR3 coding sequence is TGTGCCAGCAGAGTTGGGGCCAACGTCCTGACTTTC. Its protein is CASRVGANVLTF.

The CDR3 sequence: CASSLGGVTGVDYGYTF. The DNA for the CDR3 is TGTGCCAGCAGCTTAGGAGGGGTGACAGGGGTCGACTATGGCTACACCTTC. The rearrangement joins TRBV7-9 to TRBJ1-2, with TRBD1 matching over 8 bases. Germline V gene data show CDR1 as SEHNR and CDR2 as FQNEAQ (reference sequence). This CDR3 is built from 17 residues. J lost 3 bases, V lost 1 base, and 10 bases had no gene match.

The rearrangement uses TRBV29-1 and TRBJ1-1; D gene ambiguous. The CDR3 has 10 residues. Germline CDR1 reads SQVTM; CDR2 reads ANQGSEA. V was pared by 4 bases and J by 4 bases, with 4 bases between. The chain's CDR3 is CSVGGTEAFF. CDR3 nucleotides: TGCAGCGTTGGAGGCACTGAAGCTTTCTTT.

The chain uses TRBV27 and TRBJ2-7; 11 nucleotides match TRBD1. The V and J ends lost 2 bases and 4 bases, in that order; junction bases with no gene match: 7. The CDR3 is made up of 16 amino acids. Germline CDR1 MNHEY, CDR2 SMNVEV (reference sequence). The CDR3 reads CASSLRGQGASYEQYF. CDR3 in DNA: TGTGCCAGCAGTTTACGAGGACAGGGGGCGTCGTACGAGCAGTACTTC.

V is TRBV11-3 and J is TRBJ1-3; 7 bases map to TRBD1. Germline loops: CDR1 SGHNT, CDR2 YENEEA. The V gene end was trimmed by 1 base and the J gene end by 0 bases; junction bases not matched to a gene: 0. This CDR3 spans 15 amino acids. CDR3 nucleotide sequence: TGTGCCAGCAGCTTAGGGGACAGCTCTGGAAACACCATATATTTT. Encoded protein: CASSLGDSSGNTIYF.

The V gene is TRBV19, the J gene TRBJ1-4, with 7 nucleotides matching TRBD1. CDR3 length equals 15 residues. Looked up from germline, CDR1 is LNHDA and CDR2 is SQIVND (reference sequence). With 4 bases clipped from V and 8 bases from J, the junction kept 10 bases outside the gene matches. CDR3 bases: TGTGCCAGTAGTAAAACAGGGGCCCCGGGGGAAAAACTGTTTTTT. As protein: CASSKTGAPGEKLFF.

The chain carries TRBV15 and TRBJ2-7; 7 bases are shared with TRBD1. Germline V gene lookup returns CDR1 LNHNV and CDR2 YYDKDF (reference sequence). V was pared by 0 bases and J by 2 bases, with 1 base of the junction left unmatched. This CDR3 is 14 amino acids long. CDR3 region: CATSRDQGAYEQYF. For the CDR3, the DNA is TGTGCCACCAGCAGAGATCAGGGGGCCTACGAGCAGTACTTC.

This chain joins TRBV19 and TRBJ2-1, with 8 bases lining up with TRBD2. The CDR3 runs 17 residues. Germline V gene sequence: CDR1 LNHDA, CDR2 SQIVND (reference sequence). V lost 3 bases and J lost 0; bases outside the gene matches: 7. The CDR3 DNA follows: TGTGCCAGTAGTATTCGGCGCGGGGGGAGCTCCTACAATGAGCAGTTCTTC. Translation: CASSIRRGGSSYNEQFF.

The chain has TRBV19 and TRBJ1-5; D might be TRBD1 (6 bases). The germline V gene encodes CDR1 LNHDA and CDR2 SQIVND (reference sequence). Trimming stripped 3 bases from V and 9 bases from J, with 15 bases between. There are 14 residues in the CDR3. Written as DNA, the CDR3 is TGTGCCAGTAGTATCGAAAGGGGGATGGGGCCCCAGCATTTT. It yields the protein CASSIERGMGPQHF. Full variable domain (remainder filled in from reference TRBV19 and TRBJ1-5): DGGITQSPKYLFRKEGQNVTLSCEQNLNHDAMYWYRQDPGQGLRLIYYSQIVNDFQKGDIAEGYSVSREKKESFPLTVTSAQKNPTAFYLCASSIERGMGPQHFGDGTRLSIL.

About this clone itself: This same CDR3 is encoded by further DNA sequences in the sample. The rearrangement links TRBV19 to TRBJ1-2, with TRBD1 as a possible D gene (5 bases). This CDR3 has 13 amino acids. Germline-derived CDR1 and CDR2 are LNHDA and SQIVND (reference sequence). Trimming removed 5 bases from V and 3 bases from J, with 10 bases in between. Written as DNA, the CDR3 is TGTGCCAGTAGTCCCCAGGGAGACTATGGCTACACCTTC. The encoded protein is CASSPQGDYGYTF.

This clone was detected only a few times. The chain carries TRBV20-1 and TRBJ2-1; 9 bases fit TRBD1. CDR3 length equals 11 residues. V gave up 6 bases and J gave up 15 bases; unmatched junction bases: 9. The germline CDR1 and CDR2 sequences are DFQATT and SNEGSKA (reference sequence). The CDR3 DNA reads TGCAGTGCGTTAACAGGGGGCGCTTTGTTCTTC. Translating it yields CSALTGGALFF.